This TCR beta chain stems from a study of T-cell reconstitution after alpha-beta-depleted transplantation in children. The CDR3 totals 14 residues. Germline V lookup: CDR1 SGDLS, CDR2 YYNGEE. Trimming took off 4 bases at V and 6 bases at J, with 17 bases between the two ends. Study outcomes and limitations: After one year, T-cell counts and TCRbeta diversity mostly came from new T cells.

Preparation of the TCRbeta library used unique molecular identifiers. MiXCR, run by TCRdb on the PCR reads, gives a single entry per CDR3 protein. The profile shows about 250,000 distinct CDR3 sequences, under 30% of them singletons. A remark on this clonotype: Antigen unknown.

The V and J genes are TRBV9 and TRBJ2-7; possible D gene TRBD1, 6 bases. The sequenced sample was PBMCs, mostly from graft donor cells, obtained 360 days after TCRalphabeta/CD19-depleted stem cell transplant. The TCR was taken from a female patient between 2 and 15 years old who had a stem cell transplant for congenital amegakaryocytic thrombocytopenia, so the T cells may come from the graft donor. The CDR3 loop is CASSPSPSRGEQYF. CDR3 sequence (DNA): TGTGCCAGCAGCCCGAGTCCTTCCAGGGGCGAGCAGTACTTC. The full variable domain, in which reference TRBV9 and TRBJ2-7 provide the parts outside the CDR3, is DSGVTQTPKHLITATGQRVTLRCSPRSGDLSVYWYQQSLDQGLQFLIQYYNGEERAKGNILERFSAQQFPDLHSELNLSSLELGDSALYFCASSPSPSRGEQYFGPGTRLTVT.